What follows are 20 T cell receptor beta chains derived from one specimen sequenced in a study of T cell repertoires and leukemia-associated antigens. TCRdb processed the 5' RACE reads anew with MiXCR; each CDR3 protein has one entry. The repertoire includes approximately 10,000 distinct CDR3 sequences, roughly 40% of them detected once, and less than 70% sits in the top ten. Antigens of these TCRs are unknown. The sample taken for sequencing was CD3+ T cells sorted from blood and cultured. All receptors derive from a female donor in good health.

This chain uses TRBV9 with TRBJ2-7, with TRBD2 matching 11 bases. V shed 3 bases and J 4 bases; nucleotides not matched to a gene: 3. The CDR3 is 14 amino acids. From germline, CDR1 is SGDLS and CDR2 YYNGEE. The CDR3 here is CASSETSGTYEQYF. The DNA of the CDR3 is TGTGCCAGCAGCGAGACTAGCGGGACGTACGAGCAGTACTTC.

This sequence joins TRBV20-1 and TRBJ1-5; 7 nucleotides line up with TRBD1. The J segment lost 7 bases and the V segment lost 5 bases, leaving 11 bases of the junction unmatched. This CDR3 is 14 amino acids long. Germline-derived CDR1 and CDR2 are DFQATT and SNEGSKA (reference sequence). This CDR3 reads CSAADRDSWQPQHF. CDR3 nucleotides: TGCAGTGCTGCTGACAGGGACTCTTGGCAGCCCCAGCATTTT.

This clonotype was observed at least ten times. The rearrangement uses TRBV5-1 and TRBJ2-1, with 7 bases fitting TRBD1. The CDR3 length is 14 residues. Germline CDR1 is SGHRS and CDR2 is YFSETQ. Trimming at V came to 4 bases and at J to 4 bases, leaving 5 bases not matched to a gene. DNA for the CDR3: TGCGCCAGCAGCCCCCAGACAGGGTACAATGAGCAGTTCTTC. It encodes CASSPQTGYNEQFF.

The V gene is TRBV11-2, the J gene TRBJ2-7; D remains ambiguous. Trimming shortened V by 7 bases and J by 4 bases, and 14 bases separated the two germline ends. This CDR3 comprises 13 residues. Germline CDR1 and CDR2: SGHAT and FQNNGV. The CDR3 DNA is TGTGCCAGCACGCACTGGGGTAGATACGAGCAGTACTTC. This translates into CASTHWGRYEQYF.

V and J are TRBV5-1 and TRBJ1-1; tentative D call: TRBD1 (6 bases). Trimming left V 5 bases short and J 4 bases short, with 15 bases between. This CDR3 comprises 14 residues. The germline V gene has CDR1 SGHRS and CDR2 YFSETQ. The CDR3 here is CASRISTGTTEAFF. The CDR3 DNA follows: TGCGCCAGCAGAATAAGTACAGGGACCACTGAAGCTTTCTTT.

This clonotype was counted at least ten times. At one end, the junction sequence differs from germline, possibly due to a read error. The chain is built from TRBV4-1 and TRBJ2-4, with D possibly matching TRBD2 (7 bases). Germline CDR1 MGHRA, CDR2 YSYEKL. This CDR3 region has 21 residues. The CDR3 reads CASSHRIVAGERAGTKNIRYF. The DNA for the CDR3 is TGCGCCAGCAGCCACCGAATAGTAGCAGGGGAAAGAGCGGGGACCAAAAACATTCGGTACTTC.

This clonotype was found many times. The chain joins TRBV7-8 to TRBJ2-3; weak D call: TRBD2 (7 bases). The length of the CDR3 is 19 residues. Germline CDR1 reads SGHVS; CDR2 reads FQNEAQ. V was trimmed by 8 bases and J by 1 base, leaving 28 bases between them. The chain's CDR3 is CASLHRGREGQLRTDTQYF. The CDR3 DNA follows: TGTGCCAGCCTTCATAGGGGGAGGGAGGGCCAACTTCGCACAGATACGCAGTATTTT.

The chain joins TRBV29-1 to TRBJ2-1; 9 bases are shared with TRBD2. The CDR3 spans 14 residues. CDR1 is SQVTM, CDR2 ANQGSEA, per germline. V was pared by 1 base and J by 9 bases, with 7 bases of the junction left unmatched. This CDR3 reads CSVEVRGRGTEQFF. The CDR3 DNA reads TGCAGCGTTGAAGTTCGCGGGAGGGGCACTGAGCAGTTCTTC.

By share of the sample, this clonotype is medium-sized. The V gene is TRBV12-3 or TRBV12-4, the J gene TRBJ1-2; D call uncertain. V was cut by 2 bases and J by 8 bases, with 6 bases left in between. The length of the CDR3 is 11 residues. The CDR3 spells CASSLSAGYTF. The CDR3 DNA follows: TGTGCCAGCAGTTTATCGGCCGGCTACACCTTC.

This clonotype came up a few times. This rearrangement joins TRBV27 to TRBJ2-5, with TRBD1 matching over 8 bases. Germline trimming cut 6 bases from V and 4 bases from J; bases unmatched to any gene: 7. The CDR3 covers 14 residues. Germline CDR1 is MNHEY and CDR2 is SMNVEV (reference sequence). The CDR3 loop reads CASRRQGWGETQYF. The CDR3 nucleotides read TGTGCCAGCAGAAGACAGGGGTGGGGAGAGACCCAGTACTTC.

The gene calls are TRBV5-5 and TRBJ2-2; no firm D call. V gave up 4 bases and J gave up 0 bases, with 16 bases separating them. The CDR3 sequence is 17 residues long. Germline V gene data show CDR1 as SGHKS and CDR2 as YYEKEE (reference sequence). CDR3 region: CASSPRVGGSNTGELFF. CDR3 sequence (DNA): TGTGCCAGCAGCCCTAGAGTGGGCGGATCGAACACCGGGGAGCTGTTTTTT. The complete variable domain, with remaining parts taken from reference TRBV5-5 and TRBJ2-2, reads DAGVTQSPTHLIKTRGQQVTLRCSPISGHKSVSWYQQVLGQGPQFIFQYYEKEERGRGNFPDRFSARQFPNYSSELNVNALLLGDSALYLCASSPRVGGSNTGELFFGEGSRLTVL.

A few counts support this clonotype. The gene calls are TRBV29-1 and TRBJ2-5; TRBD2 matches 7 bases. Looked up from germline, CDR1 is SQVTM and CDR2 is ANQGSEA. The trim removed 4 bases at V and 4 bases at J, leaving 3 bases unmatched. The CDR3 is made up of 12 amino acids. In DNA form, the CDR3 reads TGCAGCGTTGGCGGGAGACTAGAGACCCAGTACTTC. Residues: CSVGGRLETQYF.

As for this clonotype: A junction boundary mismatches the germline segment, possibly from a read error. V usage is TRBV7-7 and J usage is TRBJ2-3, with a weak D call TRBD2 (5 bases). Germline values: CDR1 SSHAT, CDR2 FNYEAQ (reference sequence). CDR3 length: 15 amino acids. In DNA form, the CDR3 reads TGTGCTAGCAGCTCAAGAGGACTGGGCACAGATACGCAGTATTTT. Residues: CASSSRGLGTDTQYF.

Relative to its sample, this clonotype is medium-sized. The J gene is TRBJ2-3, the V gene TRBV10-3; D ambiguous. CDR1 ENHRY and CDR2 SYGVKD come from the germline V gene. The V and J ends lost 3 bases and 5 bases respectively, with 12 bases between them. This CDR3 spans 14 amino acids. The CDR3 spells CAISEIGAKDTQYF. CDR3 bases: TGTGCCATCAGTGAAATAGGCGCAAAAGATACGCAGTATTTT.

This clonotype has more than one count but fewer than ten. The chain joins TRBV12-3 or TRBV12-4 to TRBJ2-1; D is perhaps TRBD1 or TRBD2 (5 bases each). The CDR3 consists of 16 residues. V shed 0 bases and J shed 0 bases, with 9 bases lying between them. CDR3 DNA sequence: TGTGCCAGCAGTTTAGCCGCAGGGAGCTCCTACAATGAGCAGTTCTTC. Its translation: CASSLAAGSSYNEQFF.

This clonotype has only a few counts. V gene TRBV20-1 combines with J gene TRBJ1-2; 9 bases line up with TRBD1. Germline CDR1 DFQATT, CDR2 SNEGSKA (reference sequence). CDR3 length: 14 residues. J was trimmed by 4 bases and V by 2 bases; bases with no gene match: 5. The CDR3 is CSARHTGGRYGYTF. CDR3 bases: TGCAGTGCTAGACACACAGGGGGCCGCTATGGCTACACCTTC.

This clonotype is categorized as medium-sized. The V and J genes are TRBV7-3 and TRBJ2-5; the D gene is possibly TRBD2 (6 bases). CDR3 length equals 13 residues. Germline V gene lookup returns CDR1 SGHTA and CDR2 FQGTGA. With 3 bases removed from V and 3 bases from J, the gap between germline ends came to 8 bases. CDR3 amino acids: CASSLGGKETQYF. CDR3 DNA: TGTGCCAGCAGCTTGGGCGGGAAAGAGACCCAGTACTTC.

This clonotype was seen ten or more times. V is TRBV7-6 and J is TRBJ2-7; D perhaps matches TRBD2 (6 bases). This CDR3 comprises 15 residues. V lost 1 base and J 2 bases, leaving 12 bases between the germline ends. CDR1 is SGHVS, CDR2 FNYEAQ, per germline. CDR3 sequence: CASSLVGSAPYEQYF. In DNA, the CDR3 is TGTGCCAGCAGCTTAGTCGGGAGCGCCCCCTACGAGCAGTACTTC.

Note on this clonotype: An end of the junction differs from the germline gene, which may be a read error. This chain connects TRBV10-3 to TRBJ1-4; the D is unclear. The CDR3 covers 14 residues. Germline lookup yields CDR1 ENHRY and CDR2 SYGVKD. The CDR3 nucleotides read TGTGCCATCAGTCGTAGCGAATATAATGAAAAACTATTTTTT. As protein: CAISRSEYNEKLFF.

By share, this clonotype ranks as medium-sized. CDR3 protein: CASSSGRQETQYF. The CDR3 bases are TGTGCCAGCAGTTCGGGACGGCAAGAGACCCAGTACTTC. The V gene is TRBV2, the J gene TRBJ2-5; D might be TRBD1 or TRBD2, each matching 5 bases. V dropped 5 bases and J dropped 2 bases, with 9 bases sitting between them. Germline V gives CDR1 SNHLY, CDR2 FYNNEI. The CDR3 totals 13 residues.